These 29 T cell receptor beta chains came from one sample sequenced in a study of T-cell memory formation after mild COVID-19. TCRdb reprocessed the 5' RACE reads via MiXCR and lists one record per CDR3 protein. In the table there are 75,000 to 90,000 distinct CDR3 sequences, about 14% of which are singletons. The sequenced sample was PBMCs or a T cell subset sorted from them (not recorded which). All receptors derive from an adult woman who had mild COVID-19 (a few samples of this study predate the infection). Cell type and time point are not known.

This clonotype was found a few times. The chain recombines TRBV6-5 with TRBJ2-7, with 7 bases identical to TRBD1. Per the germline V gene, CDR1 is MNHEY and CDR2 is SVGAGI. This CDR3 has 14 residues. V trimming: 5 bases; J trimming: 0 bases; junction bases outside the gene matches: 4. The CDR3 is CASSRQGTSYEQYF. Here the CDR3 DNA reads TGTGCCAGCAGTCGACAGGGTACCTCCTACGAGCAGTACTTC.

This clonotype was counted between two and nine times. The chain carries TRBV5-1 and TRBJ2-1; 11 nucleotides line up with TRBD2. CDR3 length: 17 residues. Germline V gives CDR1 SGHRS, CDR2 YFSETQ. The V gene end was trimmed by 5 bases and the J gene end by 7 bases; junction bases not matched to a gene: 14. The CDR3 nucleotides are TGCGCCAGCAGTGGGGGGACTAGCGGCAGGTTTCGGAATGAGCAGTTCTTC. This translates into CASSGGTSGRFRNEQFF.

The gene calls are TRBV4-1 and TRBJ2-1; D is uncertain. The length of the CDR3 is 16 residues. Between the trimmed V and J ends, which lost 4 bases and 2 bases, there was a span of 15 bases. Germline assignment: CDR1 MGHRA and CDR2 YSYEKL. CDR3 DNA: TGCGCCAGCAGCCCCCCCGATGGGTTCCCCTACAATGAGCAGTTCTTC. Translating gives CASSPPDGFPYNEQFF.

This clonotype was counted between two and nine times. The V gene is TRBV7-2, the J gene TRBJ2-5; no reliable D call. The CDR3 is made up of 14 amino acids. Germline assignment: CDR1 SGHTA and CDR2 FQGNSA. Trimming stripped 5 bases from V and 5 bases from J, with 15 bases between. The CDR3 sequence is CASSPALLAETQYF. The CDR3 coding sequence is TGTGCCAGCAGCCCGGCTTTGCTTGCGGAGACCCAGTACTTC.

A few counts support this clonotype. In DNA, the CDR3 is TGTGCCAGCAGCGCCCGGACTCCTATACATTTCTTC. This codes for CASSARTPIHFF. The V and J genes are TRBV7-9 and TRBJ2-1; TRBD2 is a possible D gene (5 bases). V was clipped by 5 bases and J by 16 bases, with 18 bases between them. This CDR3 is built from 12 residues. Looked up from germline, CDR1 is SEHNR and CDR2 is FQNEAQ (reference sequence).

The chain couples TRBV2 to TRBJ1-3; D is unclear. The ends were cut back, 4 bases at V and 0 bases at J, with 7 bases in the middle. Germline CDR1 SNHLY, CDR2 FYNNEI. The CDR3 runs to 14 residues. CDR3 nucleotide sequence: TGTGCCAGCAGTGTAAGGACCTCTGGAAACACCATATATTTT. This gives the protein CASSVRTSGNTIYF.

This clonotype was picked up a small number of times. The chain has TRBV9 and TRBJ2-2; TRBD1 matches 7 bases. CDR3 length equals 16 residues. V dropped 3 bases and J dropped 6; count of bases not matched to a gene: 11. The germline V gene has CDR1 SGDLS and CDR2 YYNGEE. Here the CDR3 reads CASSAVGQDRAGELFF. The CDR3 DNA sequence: TGTGCCAGCAGCGCTGTTGGACAGGACAGAGCCGGGGAGCTGTTTTTT.

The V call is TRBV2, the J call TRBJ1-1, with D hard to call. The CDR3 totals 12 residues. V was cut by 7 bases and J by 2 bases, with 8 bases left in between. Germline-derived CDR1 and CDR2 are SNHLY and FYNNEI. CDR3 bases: TGTGCCAGCACTCTGGGCAACACTGAAGCTTTCTTT. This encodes CASTLGNTEAFF.

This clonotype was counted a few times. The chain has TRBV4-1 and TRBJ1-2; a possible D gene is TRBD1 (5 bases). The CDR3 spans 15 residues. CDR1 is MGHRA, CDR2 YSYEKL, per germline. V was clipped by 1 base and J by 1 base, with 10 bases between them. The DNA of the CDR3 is TGCGCCAGCAGCCAAGCGGCAGGGATTAACTATGGCTACACCTTC. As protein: CASSQAAGINYGYTF.

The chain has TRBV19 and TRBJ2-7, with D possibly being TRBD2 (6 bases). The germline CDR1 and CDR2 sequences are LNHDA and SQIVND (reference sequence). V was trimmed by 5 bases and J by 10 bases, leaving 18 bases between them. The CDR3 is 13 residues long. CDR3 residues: CASSPPLGSGQYF. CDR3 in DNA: TGTGCCAGTAGTCCCCCCCTCGGGAGTGGCCAGTACTTC.

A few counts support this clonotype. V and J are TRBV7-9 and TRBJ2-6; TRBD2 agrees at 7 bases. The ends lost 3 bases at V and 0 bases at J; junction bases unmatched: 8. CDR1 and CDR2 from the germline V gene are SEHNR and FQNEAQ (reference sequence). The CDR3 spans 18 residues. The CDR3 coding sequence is TGTGCCAGCAGCTTCGCTAGCGGCCCAAGCTCTGGGGCCAACGTCCTGACTTTC. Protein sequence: CASSFASGPSSGANVLTF.

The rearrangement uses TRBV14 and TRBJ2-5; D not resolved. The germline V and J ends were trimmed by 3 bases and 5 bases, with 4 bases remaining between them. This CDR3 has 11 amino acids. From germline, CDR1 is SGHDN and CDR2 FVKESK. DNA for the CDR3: TGTGCCAGCAGCCATGGCGAGACCCAGTACTTC. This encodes CASSHGETQYF.

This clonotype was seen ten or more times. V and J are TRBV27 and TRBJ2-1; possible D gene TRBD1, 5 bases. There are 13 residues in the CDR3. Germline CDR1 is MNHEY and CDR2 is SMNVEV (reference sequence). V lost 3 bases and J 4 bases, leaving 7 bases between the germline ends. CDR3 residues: CASSFDSYNEQFF. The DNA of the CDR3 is TGTGCCAGCAGTTTCGACAGTTACAATGAGCAGTTCTTC.

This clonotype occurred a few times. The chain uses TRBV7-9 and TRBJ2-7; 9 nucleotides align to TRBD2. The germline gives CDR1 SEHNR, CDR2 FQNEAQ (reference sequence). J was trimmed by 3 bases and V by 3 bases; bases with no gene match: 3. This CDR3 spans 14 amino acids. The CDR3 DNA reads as TGTGCCAGCAGCTTCCTAGCGGGGTACTACGAGCAGTACTTC. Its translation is CASSFLAGYYEQYF.

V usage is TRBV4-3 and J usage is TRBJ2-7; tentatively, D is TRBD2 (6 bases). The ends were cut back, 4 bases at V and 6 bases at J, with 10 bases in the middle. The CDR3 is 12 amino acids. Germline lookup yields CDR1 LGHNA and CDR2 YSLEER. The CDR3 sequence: CASSRTGGEQYF. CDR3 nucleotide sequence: TGCGCCAGCAGCCGGACCGGGGGCGAGCAGTACTTC.

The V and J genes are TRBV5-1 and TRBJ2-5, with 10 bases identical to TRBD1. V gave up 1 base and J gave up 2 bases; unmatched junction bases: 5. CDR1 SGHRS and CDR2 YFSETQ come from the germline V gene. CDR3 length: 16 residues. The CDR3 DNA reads TGCGCCAGCAGCTTGTATGGGACAGGGGAACAAGAGACCCAGTACTTC. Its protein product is CASSLYGTGEQETQYF.

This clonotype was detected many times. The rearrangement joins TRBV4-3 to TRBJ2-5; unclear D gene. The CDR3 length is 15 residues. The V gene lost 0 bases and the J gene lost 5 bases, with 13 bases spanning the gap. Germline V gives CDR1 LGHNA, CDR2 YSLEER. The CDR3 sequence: CASSQDVGVGETQYF. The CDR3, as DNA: TGCGCCAGCAGCCAAGATGTTGGGGTCGGGGAGACCCAGTACTTC.

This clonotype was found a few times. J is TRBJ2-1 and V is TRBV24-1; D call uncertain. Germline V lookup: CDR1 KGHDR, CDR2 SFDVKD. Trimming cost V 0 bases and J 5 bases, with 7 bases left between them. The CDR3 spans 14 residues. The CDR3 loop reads CATSDLGANNEQFF. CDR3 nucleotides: TGTGCCACCAGTGATTTGGGCGCCAACAATGAGCAGTTCTTC.

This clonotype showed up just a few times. CDR3 residues: CASSQGQNNEQFF. The CDR3, as DNA: TGTGCCAGCAGCCAGGGACAGAACAATGAGCAGTTCTTC. V gene TRBV7-3 combines with J gene TRBJ2-1; 7 bases are shared with TRBD1. V dropped 5 bases and J dropped 5; count of bases not matched to a gene: 3. The CDR3 runs to 13 residues. Germline-derived CDR1 and CDR2 are SGHTA and FQGTGA.

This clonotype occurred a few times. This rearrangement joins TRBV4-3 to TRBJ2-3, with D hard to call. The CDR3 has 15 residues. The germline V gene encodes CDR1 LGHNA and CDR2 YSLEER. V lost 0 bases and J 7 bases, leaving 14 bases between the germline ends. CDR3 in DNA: TGCGCCAGCAGCCAAGAATCCACCGGGTTGTATACGCAGTATTTT. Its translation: CASSQESTGLYTQYF.

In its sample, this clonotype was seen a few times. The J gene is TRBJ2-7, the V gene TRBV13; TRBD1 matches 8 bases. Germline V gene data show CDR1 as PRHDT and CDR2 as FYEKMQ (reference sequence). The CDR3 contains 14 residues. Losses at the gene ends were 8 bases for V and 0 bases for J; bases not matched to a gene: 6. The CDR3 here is CASLNTGGSYEQYF. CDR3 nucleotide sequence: TGTGCCAGCTTGAATACAGGGGGCTCCTACGAGCAGTACTTC.

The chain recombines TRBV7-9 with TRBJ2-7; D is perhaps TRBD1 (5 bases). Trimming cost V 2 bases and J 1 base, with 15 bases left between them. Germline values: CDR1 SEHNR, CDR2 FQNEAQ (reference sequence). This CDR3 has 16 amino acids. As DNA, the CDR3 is TGTGCCAGCAGCTTAAGTCCGCACAGGATTTCCTACGAGCAGTACTTC. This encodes CASSLSPHRISYEQYF.

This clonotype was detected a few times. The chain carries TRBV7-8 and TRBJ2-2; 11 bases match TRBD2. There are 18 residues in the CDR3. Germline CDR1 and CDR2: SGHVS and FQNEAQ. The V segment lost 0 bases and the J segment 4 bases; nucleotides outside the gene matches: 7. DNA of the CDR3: TGTGCCAGCAGCTTAGCGATTAGACTAGCGGGGATCACCGGGGAGCTGTTTTTT. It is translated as CASSLAIRLAGITGELFF.

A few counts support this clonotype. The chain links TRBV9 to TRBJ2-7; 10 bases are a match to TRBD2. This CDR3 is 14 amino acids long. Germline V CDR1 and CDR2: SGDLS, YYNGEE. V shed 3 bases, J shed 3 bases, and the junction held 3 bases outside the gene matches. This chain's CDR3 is CASSAGLADYEQYF. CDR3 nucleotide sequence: TGTGCCAGCAGCGCCGGACTAGCGGACTACGAGCAGTACTTC.

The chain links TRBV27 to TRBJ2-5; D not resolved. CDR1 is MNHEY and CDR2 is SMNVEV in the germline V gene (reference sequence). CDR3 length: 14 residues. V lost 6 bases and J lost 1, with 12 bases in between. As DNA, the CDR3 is TGTGCCAGCAGACGTACTGAGGCCCAAGAGACCCAGTACTTC. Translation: CASRRTEAQETQYF.

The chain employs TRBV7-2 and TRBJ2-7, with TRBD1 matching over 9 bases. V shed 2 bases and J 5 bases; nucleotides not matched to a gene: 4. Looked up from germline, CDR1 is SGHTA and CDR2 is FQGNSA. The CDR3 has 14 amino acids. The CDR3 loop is CASSLPGTGHEQYF. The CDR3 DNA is TGTGCCAGCAGCTTACCAGGGACAGGGCACGAGCAGTACTTC.

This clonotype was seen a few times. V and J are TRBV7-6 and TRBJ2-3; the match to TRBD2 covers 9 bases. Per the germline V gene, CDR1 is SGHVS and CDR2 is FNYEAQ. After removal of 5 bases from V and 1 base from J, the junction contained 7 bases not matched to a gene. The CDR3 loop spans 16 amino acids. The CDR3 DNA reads TGTGCCAGCAGCACCCCCCAGCGGGGGGGCACAGATACGCAGTATTTT. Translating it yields CASSTPQRGGTDTQYF.

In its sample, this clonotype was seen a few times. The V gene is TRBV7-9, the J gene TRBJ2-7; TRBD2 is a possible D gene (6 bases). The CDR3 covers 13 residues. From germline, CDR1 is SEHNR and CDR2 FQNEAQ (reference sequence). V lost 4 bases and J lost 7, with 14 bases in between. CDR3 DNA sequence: TGTGCCAGCAGCTCCCCGGGAGAGCGAGAGCAGTACTTC. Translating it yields CASSSPGEREQYF.

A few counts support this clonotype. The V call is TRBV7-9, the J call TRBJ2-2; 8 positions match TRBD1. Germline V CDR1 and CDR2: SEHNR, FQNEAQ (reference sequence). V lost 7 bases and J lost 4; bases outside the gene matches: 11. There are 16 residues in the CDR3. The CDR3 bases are TGTGCCAGCACCCAACCCCAGGGGGCGTTCACCGGGGAGCTGTTTTTT. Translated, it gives CASTQPQGAFTGELFF.